This T cell receptor (beta chain) originates from a study of T cells in localized non-small cell lung cancer. Study findings and constraints: Heterogeneity is still possible, as just one tumor region was sequenced. Prolonged overall survival went with higher T cell density in the blood. Uninvolved adjacent lung had more T cell clonality than any other tissue, topping tumor. Adjacent lung exhibited a median of 57 among the 100 most abundant tumor clones.

The V and J ends lost 5 bases and 3 bases, in that order; junction bases with no gene match: 2. This CDR3 comprises 13 residues. Germline loops: CDR1 KGHSH, CDR2 LQKENI. Method: immunoSEQ multiplex PCR; TCRdb's copy keeps in-frame clones and lacks some. The sample includes about 75,000 clones, around 81% of them seen just once. Concerning this clone itself: Antigen unknown.

The chain is built from TRBV18 and TRBJ2-7; TRBD1 aligns across 9 bases. Sequenced here: peripheral blood, sampled before any cancer treatment. The receptor was derived from a female donor older than 55 with stage I lung adenocarcinoma. The CDR3 reads CASSSGQGYEQYF. CDR3 nucleotide sequence: TGTGCCAGCTCATCGGGACAGGGCTACGAGCAGTACTTC.